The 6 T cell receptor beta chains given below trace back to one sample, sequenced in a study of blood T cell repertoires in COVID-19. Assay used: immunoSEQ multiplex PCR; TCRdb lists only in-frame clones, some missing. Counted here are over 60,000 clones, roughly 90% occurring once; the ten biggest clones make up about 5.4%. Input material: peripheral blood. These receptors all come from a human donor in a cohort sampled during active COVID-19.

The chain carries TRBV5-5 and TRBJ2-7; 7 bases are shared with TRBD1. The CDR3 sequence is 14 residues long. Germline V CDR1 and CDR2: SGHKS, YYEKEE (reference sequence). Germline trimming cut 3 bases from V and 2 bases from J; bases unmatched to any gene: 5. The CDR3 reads CASSSPGQTYEQYF. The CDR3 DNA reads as TGTGCCAGCAGCTCCCCGGGACAGACCTACGAGCAGTACTTC.

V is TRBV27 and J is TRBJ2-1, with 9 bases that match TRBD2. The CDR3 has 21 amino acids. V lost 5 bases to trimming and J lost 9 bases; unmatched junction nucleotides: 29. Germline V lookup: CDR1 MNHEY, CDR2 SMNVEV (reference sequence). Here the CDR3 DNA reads TGTGCCAGCAGTCGCCTGGAATGGGCTAGCGGGATGTCCCCCCTTATCGGTGAGCAGTTCTTC. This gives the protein CASSRLEWASGMSPLIGEQFF.

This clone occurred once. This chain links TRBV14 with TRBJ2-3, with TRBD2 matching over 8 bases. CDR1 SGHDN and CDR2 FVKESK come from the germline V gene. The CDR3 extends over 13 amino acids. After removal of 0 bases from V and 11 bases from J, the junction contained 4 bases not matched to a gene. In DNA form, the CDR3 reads TGTGCCAGCAGCCAAGACTTAGCGGGAAGGCAGTATTTT. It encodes CASSQDLAGRQYF.

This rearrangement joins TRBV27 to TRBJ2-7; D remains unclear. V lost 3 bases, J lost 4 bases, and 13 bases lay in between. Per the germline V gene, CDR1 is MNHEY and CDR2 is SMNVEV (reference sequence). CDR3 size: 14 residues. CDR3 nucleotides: TGTGCCAGCAGTTTGAGCCAGGTCGGATACGAGCAGTACTTC. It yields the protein CASSLSQVGYEQYF.

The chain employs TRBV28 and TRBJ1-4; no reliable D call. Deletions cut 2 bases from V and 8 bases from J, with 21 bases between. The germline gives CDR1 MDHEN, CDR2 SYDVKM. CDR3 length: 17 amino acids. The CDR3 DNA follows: TGTGCCAGCAGTTTACCCCGGCCGGGTGGCGGTGCCGAAAAACTGTTTTTT. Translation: CASSLPRPGGGAEKLFF.

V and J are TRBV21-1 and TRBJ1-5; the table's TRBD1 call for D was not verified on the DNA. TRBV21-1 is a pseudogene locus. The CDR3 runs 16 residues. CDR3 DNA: TGTGCCAGCAGCAGCCGGACAGGGGGCAGGGAACAGCCCCAGCATTTT. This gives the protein CASSSRTGGREQPQHF.